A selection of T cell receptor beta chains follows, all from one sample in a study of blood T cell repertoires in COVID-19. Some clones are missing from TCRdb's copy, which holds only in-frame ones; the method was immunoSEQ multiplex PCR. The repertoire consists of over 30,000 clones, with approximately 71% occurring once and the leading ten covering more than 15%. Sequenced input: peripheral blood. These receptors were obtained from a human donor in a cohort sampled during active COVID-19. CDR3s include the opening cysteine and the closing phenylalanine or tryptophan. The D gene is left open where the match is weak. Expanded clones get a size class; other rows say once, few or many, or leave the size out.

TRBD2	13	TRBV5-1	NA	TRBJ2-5	CASSGGYQETQYF	TGCGCCAGTAGCGGGGGGTACCAAGAGACCCAGTACTTC
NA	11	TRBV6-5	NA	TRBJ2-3	CASSLAGSQYF	TGTGCCAGCAGTTTGGCGGGGAGCCAGTATTTT
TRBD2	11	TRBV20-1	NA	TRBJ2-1	CSAPSGTEQFF	TGCAGTGCTCCTAGCGGGACTGAGCAGTTCTTC
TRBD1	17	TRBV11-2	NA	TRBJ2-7	CASNPIPRGRGLYEQYF	TGTGCCAGCAACCCCATTCCACGGGGCAGGGGGTTGTACGAGCAGTACTTC
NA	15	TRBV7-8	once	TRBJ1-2	CASSYQTGSPYGYTF	TGTGCCAGCAGCTACCAGACAGGATCTCCTTATGGCTACACCTTC
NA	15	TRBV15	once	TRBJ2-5	CATSRDHDSQETQYF	TGTGCCACCAGCAGAGATCATGACAGCCAAGAGACCCAGTACTTC
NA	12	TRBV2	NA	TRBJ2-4	CASGKAKNIQYF	TGTGCCAGCGGCAAAGCCAAAAACATTCAGTACTTC
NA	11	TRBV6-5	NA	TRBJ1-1	CASSQSEEAFF	TGTGCCAGCAGCCAAAGCGAAGAAGCTTTCTTT
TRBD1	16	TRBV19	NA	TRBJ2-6	CASSRDSSSGANVLTF	TGTGCCAGTAGTAGGGACAGCAGCTCTGGGGCCAACGTCCTGACTTTC
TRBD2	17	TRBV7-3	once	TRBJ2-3	CASSPSGTSGMEDTQYF	TGTGCCAGCAGCCCCTCCGGGACTAGCGGGATGGAGGATACGCAGTATTTT
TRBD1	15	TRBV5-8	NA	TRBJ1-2	CASSRPTGGAYGYTF	TGTGCCAGCAGCCGACCTACAGGGGGGGCGTATGGCTACACCTTC
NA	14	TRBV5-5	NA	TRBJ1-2	CASSVEWGGYGYTF	TGTGCCAGCAGTGTCGAGTGGGGGGGCTATGGCTACACCTTC
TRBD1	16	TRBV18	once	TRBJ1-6	CASSPKLATGNSPLHF	TGTGCCAGCTCACCAAAGCTGGCGACAGGGAATTCACCCCTCCACTTT
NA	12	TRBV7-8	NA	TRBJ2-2	CASSFAAGELFF	TGTGCCAGCAGCTTTGCGGCCGGGGAGCTGTTTTTT
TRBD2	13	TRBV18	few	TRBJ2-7	CASSLGGGYEQYF	TGTGCCAGCTCACTCGGGGGGGGGTACGAGCAGTACTTC
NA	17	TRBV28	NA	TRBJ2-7	CASSPSRQGGSSYEQYF	TGTGCCAGCAGTCCGTCCCGCCAGGGGGGTAGCTCCTACGAGCAGTACTTC
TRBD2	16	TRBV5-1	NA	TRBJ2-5	CASSPSGLAGGETQYF	TGCGCCAGCAGCCCGTCGGGACTAGCGGGAGGAGAGACCCAGTACTTC
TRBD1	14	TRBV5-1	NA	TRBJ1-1	CASSLGTGDTEAFF	TGCGCCAGCAGCTTGGGGACAGGGGACACTGAAGCTTTCTTT
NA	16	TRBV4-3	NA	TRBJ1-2	CASSQDLGGLSYGYTF	TGCGCCAGCAGCCAAGATCTCGGCGGTCTCAGCTATGGCTACACCTTC
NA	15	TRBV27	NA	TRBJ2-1	CASRPWETGRNEQFF	TGTGCCAGCCGCCCTTGGGAGACAGGGAGGAATGAGCAGTTCTTC
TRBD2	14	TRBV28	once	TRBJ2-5	CASSRQLAGGTQYF	TGTGCCAGCAGCCGCCAACTAGCGGGAGGGACCCAGTACTTC
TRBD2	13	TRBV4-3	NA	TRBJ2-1	CASSSGFYNEQFF	TGCGCCAGCTCTAGCGGTTTCTACAATGAGCAGTTCTTC
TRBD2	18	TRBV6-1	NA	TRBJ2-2	CASSVGLAGGRTTGELFF	TGTGCCAGCAGTGTCGGACTAGCGGGGGGACGAACAACCGGGGAGCTGTTTTTT
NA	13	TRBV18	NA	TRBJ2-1	CASSPGVKVEQFF	TGTGCCAGCTCACCAGGAGTAAAGGTTGAGCAGTTCTTC
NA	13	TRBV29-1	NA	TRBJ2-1	CSVGPGSYNEQFF	TGCAGCGTTGGCCCAGGCTCCTACAATGAGCAGTTCTTC
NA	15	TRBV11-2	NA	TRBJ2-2	CASNNNRVNTGELFF	TGTGCCAGCAACAATAACAGGGTAAACACCGGGGAGCTGTTTTTT
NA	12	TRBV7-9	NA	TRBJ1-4	CASSPVNEKLFF	TGTGCCAGCAGCCCTGTTAATGAAAAACTGTTTTTT
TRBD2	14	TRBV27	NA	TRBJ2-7	CASSRSGRAYEQYF	TGTGCCAGCAGTCGTAGCGGGAGGGCCTACGAGCAGTACTTC
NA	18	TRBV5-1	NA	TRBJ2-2	CASSLQIRVSINTGELFF	TGCGCCAGCAGCTTACAAATCAGGGTTTCTATAAACACCGGGGAGCTGTTTTTT
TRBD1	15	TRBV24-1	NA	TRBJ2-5	CATSDPTGGQETQYF	TGTGCCACCAGTGATCCTACAGGGGGCCAAGAGACCCAGTACTTC
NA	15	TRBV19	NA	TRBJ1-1	CASTIGAGRNTEAFF	TGTGCCAGTACCATAGGGGCAGGCCGGAACACTGAAGCTTTCTTT
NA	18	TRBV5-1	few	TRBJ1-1	CASSLGSFGARGNTEAFF	TGCGCCAGCAGCTTAGGATCTTTTGGGGCCAGGGGCAACACTGAAGCTTTCTTT
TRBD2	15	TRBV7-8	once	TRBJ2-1	CASSLLAVTNNEQFF	TGTGCCAGCAGCTTACTAGCGGTGACGAACAATGAGCAGTTCTTC
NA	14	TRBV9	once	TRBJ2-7	CASSPRQGGIEQYF	TGTGCCAGCAGCCCCCGACAGGGAGGCATCGAGCAGTACTTC
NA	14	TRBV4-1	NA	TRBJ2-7	CASSRRVLSYEQYF	TGCGCCAGCAGCCGCAGGGTTTTGAGCTACGAGCAGTACTTC
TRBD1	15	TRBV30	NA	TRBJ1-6	CAWSAWDRGNSPLHF	TGTGCCTGGAGCGCCTGGGACAGGGGTAATTCACCCCTCCACTTT
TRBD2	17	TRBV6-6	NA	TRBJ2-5	CASSQSGTSGSRETQYF	TGTGCCAGCAGTCAATCCGGGACTAGCGGGAGTCGAGAGACCCAGTACTTC
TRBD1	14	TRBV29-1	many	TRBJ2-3	CSVARGHSTDTQYF	TGCAGCGTTGCCAGGGGGCATAGCACAGATACGCAGTATTTT
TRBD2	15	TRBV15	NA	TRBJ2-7	CATSNWRGSSYEQYF	TGTGCCACGAGCAATTGGCGGGGGAGCTCCTACGAGCAGTACTTC
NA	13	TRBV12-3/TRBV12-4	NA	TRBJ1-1	CASSLGGGTEAFF	TGTGCCAGCAGTTTAGGGGGGGGCACTGAAGCTTTCTTT
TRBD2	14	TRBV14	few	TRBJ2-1	CASSQLYSGKEQFF	TGTGCCAGCAGCCAACTTTATAGCGGGAAAGAGCAGTTCTTC
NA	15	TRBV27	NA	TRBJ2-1	CASSFGGPTYNEQFF	TGTGCCAGCAGTTTCGGCGGGCCGACCTACAATGAGCAGTTCTTC
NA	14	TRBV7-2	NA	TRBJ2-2	CASSSIDKTGELFF	TGTGCCAGCAGCTCGATAGATAAAACCGGGGAGCTGTTTTTT
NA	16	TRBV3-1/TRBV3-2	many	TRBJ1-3	CASSQGRSISGNTIYF	TGTGCCAGCAGCCAGGGTCGTAGCATCTCTGGAAACACCATATATTTT
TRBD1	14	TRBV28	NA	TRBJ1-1	CASRETGSNTEAFF	TGTGCCAGCAGGGAGACAGGGTCGAACACTGAAGCTTTCTTT
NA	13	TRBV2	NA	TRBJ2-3	CASREGVADTQYF	TGTGCCAGCAGGGAGGGAGTTGCAGATACGCAGTATTTT
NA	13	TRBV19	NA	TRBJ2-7	CARPDSGLDEQYF	TGTGCCAGACCAGACAGTGGCCTAGACGAGCAGTACTTC
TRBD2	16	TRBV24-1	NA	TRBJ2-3	CATSDPSTSGSDTQYF	TGTGCCACCAGTGACCCCTCGACTAGCGGGAGCGATACGCAGTATTTT
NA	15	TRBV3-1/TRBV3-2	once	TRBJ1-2	CASSQDPGVWKGYTF	TGTGCCAGCAGCCAAGACCCCGGGGTTTGGAAGGGCTACACCTTC
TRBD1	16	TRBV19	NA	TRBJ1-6	CASSIPQGANLSPLHF	TGTGCCAGTAGTATCCCTCAGGGGGCGAACCTCTCACCCCTCCACTTT
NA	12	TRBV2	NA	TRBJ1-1	CASSVERTEAFF	TGTGCCAGCAGTGTGGAGCGAACTGAAGCTTTCTTT
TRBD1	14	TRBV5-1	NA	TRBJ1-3	CASSSGTAGNTIYF	TGCGCCAGCAGCTCTGGGACAGCTGGAAACACCATATATTTT
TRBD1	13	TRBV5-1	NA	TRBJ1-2	CASSLGQGKYHTF	TGCGCCAGCAGCTTGGGACAGGGGAAGTACCACACCTTC
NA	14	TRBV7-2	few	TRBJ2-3	CASRVRDLTDTQYF	TGTGCCAGCAGGGTGCGCGACTTGACAGATACGCAGTATTTT
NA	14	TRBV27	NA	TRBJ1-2	CASSLGRGAYGYTF	TGTGCCAGCAGTTTGGGGCGCGGGGCCTATGGCTACACCTTC
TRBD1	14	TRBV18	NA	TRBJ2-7	CASSRGQGTGEQYF	TGTGCCAGCTCACGGGGACAGGGGACGGGCGAGCAGTACTTC
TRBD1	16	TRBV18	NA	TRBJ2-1	CASSKEPGQGGGEQFF	TGTGCCAGCTCGAAAGAACCGGGACAGGGAGGAGGTGAGCAGTTCTTC